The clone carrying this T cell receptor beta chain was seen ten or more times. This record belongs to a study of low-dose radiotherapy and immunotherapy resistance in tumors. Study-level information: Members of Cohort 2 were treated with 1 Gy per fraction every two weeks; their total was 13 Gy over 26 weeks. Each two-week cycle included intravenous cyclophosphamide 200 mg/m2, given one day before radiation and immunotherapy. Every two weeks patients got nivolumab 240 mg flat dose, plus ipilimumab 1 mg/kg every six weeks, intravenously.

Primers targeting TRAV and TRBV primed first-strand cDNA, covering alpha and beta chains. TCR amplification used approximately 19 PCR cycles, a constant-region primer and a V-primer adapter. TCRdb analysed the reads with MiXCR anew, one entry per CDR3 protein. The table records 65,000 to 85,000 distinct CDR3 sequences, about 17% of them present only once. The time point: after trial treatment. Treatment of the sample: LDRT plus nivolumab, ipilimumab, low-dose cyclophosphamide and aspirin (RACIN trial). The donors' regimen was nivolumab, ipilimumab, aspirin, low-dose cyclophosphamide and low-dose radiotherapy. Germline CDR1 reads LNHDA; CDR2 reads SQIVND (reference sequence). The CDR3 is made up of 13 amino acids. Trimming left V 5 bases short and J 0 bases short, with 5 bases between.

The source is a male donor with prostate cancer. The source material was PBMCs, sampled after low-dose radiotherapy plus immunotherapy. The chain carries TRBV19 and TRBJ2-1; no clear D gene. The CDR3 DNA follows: TGTGCCAGTAGTCGTAACTCCTACAATGAGCAGTTCTTC. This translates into CASSRNSYNEQFF.